The 18 T cell receptor beta chains below come from one sample, sequenced in a study of blood T cell repertoires in COVID-19. TCRdb keeps only in-frame clones here, not all; method: immunoSEQ multiplex PCR. The sample consists of over 40,000 clones, 92% of them appearing once. What was sequenced was peripheral blood. These receptors were obtained from a human donor in a cohort sampled during active COVID-19.

The chain recombines TRBV18 with TRBJ1-1; TRBD1 matches at 7 bases. The junction had 12 bases not matched to a gene; V was cut back by 3 bases and J by 5 bases. The CDR3 covers 16 residues. CDR1 and CDR2 from the germline V gene are KGHSH and LQKENI. In DNA form, the CDR3 reads TGTGCCAGCTCACCCCATAGGGGGCTGGGGGCGACTGAAGCTTTCTTT. Residues: CASSPHRGLGATEAFF.

This chain uses TRBV13 with TRBJ1-2; TRBD1 matches at 10 bases. Losses at the gene ends were 5 bases for V and 8 bases for J; bases not matched to a gene: 11. The germline V gene has CDR1 PRHDT and CDR2 FYEKMQ (reference sequence). The CDR3 is made up of 15 amino acids. The CDR3 nucleotides are TGTGCCAGCAGCGCCCCGTCGGGACAGGGGTCCGGCTACACCTTC. It yields the protein CASSAPSGQGSGYTF.

The chain joins TRBV30 to TRBJ1-2, with a possible D match to TRBD1 (6 bases). The germline V gene has CDR1 GTSNPN and CDR2 SVGIG (reference sequence). This CDR3 is 13 amino acids long. The V end lost 1 base, the J end lost 9 bases, and 15 bases lay between the germline ends. The CDR3 here is CAWSAGQNSRYTF. CDR3 DNA: TGTGCCTGGAGTGCCGGACAGAATTCCCGCTACACCTTC. The full variable domain, its missing parts supplied by reference TRBV30 and TRBJ1-2, is SQTIHQWPATLVQPVGSPLSLECTVEGTSNPNLYWYRQAAGRGLQLLFYSVGIGQISSEVPQNLSASRPQDRQFILSSKKLLLSDSGFYLCAWSAGQNSRYTFGSGTRLTVV.

This sequence joins TRBV28 and TRBJ1-3; D call uncertain. This CDR3 contains 14 residues. Trimming cost V 8 bases and J 2 bases, with 13 bases left between them. Per germline, CDR1 MDHEN and CDR2 SYDVKM. CDR3 in amino acids: CASLLGGTGNTIYF. The DNA of the CDR3 is TGTGCCAGCCTCCTGGGAGGAACTGGAAACACCATATATTTT.

V gene TRBV5-6 combines with J gene TRBJ2-2, with D possibly TRBD1 on 5 matching bases. There are 14 residues in the CDR3. Looked up from germline, CDR1 is SGHDT and CDR2 is YYEEEE. With 2 bases removed from V and 4 bases from J, the gap between germline ends came to 9 bases. CDR3 DNA: TGTGCCAGCAGCTTCGACAGATCCACCGGGGAGCTGTTTTTT. As protein: CASSFDRSTGELFF.

This chain joins TRBV2 and TRBJ2-7; TRBD2 might be the D (5 bases). V was pared by 5 bases and J by 7 bases, with 18 bases between. The germline gives CDR1 SNHLY, CDR2 FYNNEI. The CDR3 is 14 amino acids. CDR3 region: CASSTGLISGEQYF. As DNA, the CDR3 is TGTGCCAGCAGTACCGGGCTAATCTCGGGGGAGCAGTACTTC.

The chain joins TRBV27 to TRBJ2-3; TRBD2 matches at 9 bases. CDR3 length: 16 residues. V shed 8 bases, J shed 3 bases, and the junction held 12 bases outside the gene matches. The V gene's germline CDR1 is MNHEY and CDR2 SMNVEV (reference sequence). The CDR3 loop is CASQVSGRRRTDTQYF. The CDR3 DNA follows: TGTGCCAGCCAAGTCAGCGGGAGGCGGAGGACAGATACGCAGTATTTT.

This chain joins TRBV4-3 and TRBJ1-6; no reliable D call. Germline CDR1 and CDR2: LGHNA and YSLEER. The CDR3 has 14 amino acids. The ends were cut back, 0 bases at V and 4 bases at J, with 4 bases in the middle. This CDR3 is CASSQDRYNSPLHF. The CDR3 coding sequence is TGCGCCAGCAGCCAAGACAGGTATAATTCACCCCTCCACTTT.

The chain couples TRBV5-1 to TRBJ2-5; D is unresolved. The CDR3 contains 11 residues. Germline V lookup: CDR1 SGHRS, CDR2 YFSETQ. The V gene lost 2 bases and the J gene lost 5 bases, with 4 bases spanning the gap. The CDR3 DNA sequence: TGCGCCAGCAGCTTCTCGGAGACCCAGTACTTC. Translation gives CASSFSETQYF.

About this clone: Other nucleotide sequences in the sample specify the same CDR3. The chain links TRBV23-1 to TRBJ2-7; D may be TRBD1 (6 bases). TRBV23-1 is given ORF status, its function remaining uncertain. V dropped 0 bases and J dropped 7 bases, with 19 bases sitting between them. This CDR3 contains 16 residues. CDR3 DNA: TGCGCCAGCAGTCAATCTCAAACAGGGCTGTTCTATGAGCAGTACTTC. It specifies CASSQSQTGLFYEQYF.

CDR3 sequence reads: CATRGGINQPQHF. In DNA, the CDR3 is TGTGCCACCAGGGGGGGGATCAATCAGCCCCAGCATTTT. The chain has TRBV27 and TRBJ1-5; 7 bases agree with TRBD1. The germline CDR1 and CDR2 sequences are MNHEY and SMNVEV (reference sequence). The V gene end was trimmed by 10 bases and the J gene end by 3 bases; junction bases not matched to a gene: 6. The CDR3 has 13 amino acids.

This clone appeared a single time. The chain joins TRBV9 to TRBJ2-5; 7 bases are shared with TRBD1. The CDR3 has 16 amino acids. The V segment lost 0 bases and the J segment 1 base; nucleotides outside the gene matches: 6. Germline lookup yields CDR1 SGDLS and CDR2 YYNGEE. The CDR3 spells CASSVGGQLPQETQYF. CDR3 DNA sequence: TGTGCCAGCAGCGTAGGGGGACAGCTTCCCCAAGAGACCCAGTACTTC.

V and J are TRBV13 and TRBJ2-5; TRBD2 matches at 7 bases. The CDR3 runs 15 residues. V trimming: 6 bases; J trimming: 5 bases; junction bases outside the gene matches: 12. Germline CDR1 is PRHDT and CDR2 is FYEKMQ (reference sequence). The CDR3 protein is CASSLRSGAVETQYF. CDR3 bases: TGTGCCAGCAGTTTGAGGAGCGGGGCTGTGGAGACCCAGTACTTC.

V is TRBV7-2 and J is TRBJ2-2; a possible D gene is TRBD2 (6 bases). Trimming pared 1 base from V and 6 bases from J, leaving 12 bases between. The germline gives CDR1 SGHTA, CDR2 FQGNSA. The CDR3 totals 15 residues. The CDR3 DNA is TGTGCCAGCAGCTTAGTACTAGCCATAGCCGGGGAGCTGTTTTTT. Translation gives CASSLVLAIAGELFF. Full variable domain (rest looked up from reference TRBV7-2 and TRBJ2-2): GAGVSQSPSNKVTEKGKDVELRCDPISGHTALYWYRQSLGQGLEFLIYFQGNSAPDKSGLPSDRFSAERTGGSVSTLTIQRTQQEDSAVYLCASSLVLAIAGELFFGEGSRLTVL.

The chain recombines TRBV12-3 or TRBV12-4 with TRBJ2-7; the D is unclear. Trimming cost V 4 bases and J 9 bases, with 10 bases left between them. The CDR3 is 11 amino acids. DNA for the CDR3: TGTGCCAGCAGTTCCCTGAGGCGGCAGTACTTC. It is translated as CASSSLRRQYF.

V gene TRBV15 combines with J gene TRBJ2-7, with 10 positions matching TRBD1. The CDR3 runs 14 residues. Looked up from germline, CDR1 is LNHNV and CDR2 is YYDKDF (reference sequence). The trim removed 5 bases at V and 6 bases at J, leaving 7 bases unmatched. CDR3 DNA sequence: TGTGCCACCAGCTCACCGGGACAGGGGTTCGAGCAGTACTTC. Amino acids: CATSSPGQGFEQYF.

The CDR3 here is CASGPPSSGGAWETQYF. Written as DNA, the CDR3 is TGTGCTAGTGGTCCCCCTTCTAGCGGGGGGGCCTGGGAGACCCAGTACTTC. The chain joins TRBV12-5 to TRBJ2-5, with 12 nucleotides matching TRBD2. CDR1 and CDR2 (germline): LGHNT, FRNRAP. Losses at the gene ends were 5 bases for V and 5 bases for J; bases not matched to a gene: 12. The CDR3 totals 17 residues.

The chain combines TRBV19 with TRBJ1-2; D may be TRBD1 (6 bases). Trimming stripped 4 bases from V and 5 bases from J, with 14 bases between. The CDR3 has 14 amino acids. Per germline, CDR1 LNHDA and CDR2 SQIVND (reference sequence). CDR3 amino acids: CASSTQQGRYGYTF. The CDR3 nucleotides read TGTGCCAGTAGTACCCAACAGGGCAGGTATGGCTACACCTTC.